This TCR beta chain was captured by sequencing in a study of shared clonotypes between healthy human individuals. Broader study findings: Researchers found naive subsets generally carried larger estimated richness than memory subsets.

On this clone: Antigen specificity is unknown. Other DNA sequences from this sample encode an identical CDR3 as well.

Repertoires were generated with immunoSEQ multiplex PCR, while TCRdb's copy carries only in-frame clones and drops some. This table has about 1.1 million clones, around three quarters appearing once. Germline-derived CDR1 and CDR2 are SNHLY and FYNNEI. CDR3 length equals 12 residues. The V gene end was trimmed by 6 bases and the J gene end by 1 base; junction bases not matched to a gene: 0. The sequenced material came from memory CD4+ T cells from PBMCs. Subset specified: CD45RA-negative fraction. This clonotype was obtained from a man aged 18 to 29 in good health. Some clones in this sample may be carry-over from other donors' samples. The genes are TRBV2 and TRBJ2-7; 7 bases map to TRBD2. The CDR3 reads CASRRGSYEQYF. The CDR3 region has the DNA TGTGCCAGCAGGCGGGGGTCCTACGAGCAGTACTTC. The variable domain in full, completed from reference TRBV2 and TRBJ2-7, reads EPEVTQTPSHQVTQMGQEVILRCVPISNHLYFYWYRQILGQKVEFLVSFYNNEISEKSEIFDDQFSVERPDGSNFTLKIRSTKLEDSAMYFCASRRGSYEQYFGPGTRLTVT.